A selection of T cell receptor beta chains follows, all from one sample in a study of beta chain features in type 1 diabetes. Only in-frame clones appear in the TCRdb table, and some are missing; sequencing was by immunoSEQ multiplex PCR. In the table there are around 600,000 clones, around 11% of which are singletons. Specimen: naive CD4+ T cells from blood. These receptors came from a man aged 25-45 years with type 1 diabetes. Both conserved end residues are trimmed from each CDR3.

j_gene	v_gene	CDR3aa
TRBJ1-5	TRBV5-1	ASSFDTDQPQH
TRBJ2-5	TRBV4-3	ASRKLAGGRETQY
TRBJ2-3	TRBV28	ASSFPSTDTQY
TRBJ1-6	TRBV2	ASSVGRERSPLH
TRBJ1-2	TRBV10-2	ASSESGTPNYGYT
TRBJ2-2	TRBV9	ASTLGRDPTGELF
TRBJ2-7	TRBV7-8	ASSLLGWTEGSEQY
TRBJ2-7	TRBV11-1	ASSLGQEVYEQY
TRBJ2-1	TRBV21-1	ASSKKILFCNEQF
TRBJ2-1	TRBV7-2	ASSVRSSYNEQF
TRBJ2-1	TRBV5-1	ASSLGQGYYNEQF
TRBJ2-7	TRBV2	ASSLEGAYEQY
TRBJ2-5	TRBV5-1	ASSLGDSGTQY
TRBJ2-2	TRBV7-2	ASSLAQGTGELF
TRBJ2-1	TRBV5-1	ASSLAGDRAHNEQF
TRBJ2-6	TRBV5-1	ASSLGNSGANVLT
TRBJ2-1	TRBV11-1	ASSSGLGATDEQF
TRBJ2-7	TRBV7-2	ASSRGGTSSYEQY
TRBJ2-7	TRBV13	ASSLRGYGSYEQY
TRBJ1-2	TRBV29-1	SVSRGQAYGYT
TRBJ2-3	TRBV19	ASSRGPGTDTQY
TRBJ2-5	TRBV7-8	ASSFRGREETQY
TRBJ2-1	TRBV5-1	ASSPPDYNEQF
TRBJ1-2	TRBV7-2	ASSPDRGTYGYT
TRBJ1-4	TRBV28	ASRGPATNEKLF
TRBJ2-5	TRBV7-2	ASSSTLGRGGLIQETQY